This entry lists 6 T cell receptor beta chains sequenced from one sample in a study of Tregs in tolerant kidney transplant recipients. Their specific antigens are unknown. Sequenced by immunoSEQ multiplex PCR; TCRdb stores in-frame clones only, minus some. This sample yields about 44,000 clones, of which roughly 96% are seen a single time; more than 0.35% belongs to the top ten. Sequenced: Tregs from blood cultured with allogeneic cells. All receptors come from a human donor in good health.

CDR3 residues: CASTPQTGGHTVQYF. CDR3 nucleotides: TGTGCCAGCACTCCCCAGACAGGGGGTCACACTGTGCAGTACTTC. The rearrangement joins TRBV6-6 to TRBJ2-7; TRBD1 matches 9 bases. CDR1 MNHNY and CDR2 SVGAGI come from the germline V gene (reference sequence). There are 15 residues in the CDR3. V lost 7 bases and J lost 9; bases outside the gene matches: 16.

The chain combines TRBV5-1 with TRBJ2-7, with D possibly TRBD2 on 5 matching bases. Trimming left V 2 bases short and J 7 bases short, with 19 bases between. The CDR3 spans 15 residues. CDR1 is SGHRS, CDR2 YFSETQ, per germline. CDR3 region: CASSFAGGATREQYF. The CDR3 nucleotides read TGCGCCAGCAGCTTCGCGGGTGGCGCTACTAGGGAGCAGTACTTC.

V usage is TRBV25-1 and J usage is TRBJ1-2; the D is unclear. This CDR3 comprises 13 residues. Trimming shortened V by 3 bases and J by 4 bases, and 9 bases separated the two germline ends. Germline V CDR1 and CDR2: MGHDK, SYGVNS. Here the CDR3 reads CASSDTVTYGYTF. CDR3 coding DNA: TGTGCCAGCAGTGATACAGTAACCTATGGCTACACCTTC.

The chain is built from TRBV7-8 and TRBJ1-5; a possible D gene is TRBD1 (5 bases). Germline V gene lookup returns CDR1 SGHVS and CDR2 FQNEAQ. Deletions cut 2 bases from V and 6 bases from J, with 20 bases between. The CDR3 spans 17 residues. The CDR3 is CASSLRAGNYDGQPQHF. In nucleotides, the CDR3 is TGTGCCAGCAGCTTAAGGGCAGGGAACTACGACGGTCAGCCCCAGCATTTT.

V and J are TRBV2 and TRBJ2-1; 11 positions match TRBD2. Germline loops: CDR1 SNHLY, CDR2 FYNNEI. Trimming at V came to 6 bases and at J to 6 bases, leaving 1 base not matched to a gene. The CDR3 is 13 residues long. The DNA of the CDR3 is TGTGCCAGCAGCACTAGCGGGGGCAATGAGCAGTTCTTC. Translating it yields CASSTSGGNEQFF.

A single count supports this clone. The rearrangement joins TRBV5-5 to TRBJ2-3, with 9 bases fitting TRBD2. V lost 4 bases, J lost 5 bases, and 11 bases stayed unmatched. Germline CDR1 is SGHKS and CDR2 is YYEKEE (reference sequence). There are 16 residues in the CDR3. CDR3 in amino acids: CASSLRTGLAVDTQYF. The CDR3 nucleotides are TGTGCCAGCAGCCTCCGTACGGGACTAGCAGTAGATACGCAGTATTTT.